Given below is one T cell receptor beta chain in context. The data were obtained in a study of blood T cell repertoires in COVID-19. Study-level background: The United States, Italy and Spain were the sources of the acute and convalescent COVID-19 samples. Sources were T cells, B-cell-depleted T cells, or PBMCs; the material itself was cDNA or gDNA.

Seattle patient enrollment occurred during active infection, with longitudinal follow-up thereafter. Per the original data handling: Amplifying reference gene primers gave estimates of nucleated cell counts. Sequenced by immunoSEQ multiplex PCR; TCRdb stores in-frame clones only, minus some. The V and J calls and clone size were taken over from that table, and D and trimming were inferred from the DNA. The sample consists of about 200,000 clones, roughly four fifths of them appearing once. This CDR3 spans 13 amino acids. Germline assignment: CDR1 SGHRS and CDR2 YFSETQ. V lost 0 bases to trimming and J lost 4 bases, with 7 bases between them.

Sample: peripheral blood. This receptor was taken from a woman in her sixties or seventies with COVID-19, enrolled during active disease. This rearrangement joins TRBV5-1 to TRBJ1-1; no clear D gene. This chain's CDR3 is CASSLEAATEAFF. CDR3 coding DNA: TGCGCCAGCAGCTTGGAGGCGGCCACTGAAGCTTTCTTT.